A single sample gave rise to the 32 T cell receptor beta chains below, sequenced in a study of T cells in women clearing cervical HPV infection. TCRdb's copy holds only in-frame clones and misses some; the assay was immunoSEQ multiplex PCR. The sample has approximately 21,000 clones. Material for sequencing was blood buffy coat. The source is a woman aged 18 to 75 with a cervical HPV16 infection that either progressed to CIN3+ or cleared (not recorded which).

Remarks on this clone: The read is 3 residues too short to cover the CDR3 end, so that end is filled in from the germline J gene. J is TRBJ2-3 and V is TRBV7-2, with D perhaps matching TRBD1 (7 bases). CDR1 and CDR2 from the germline V gene are SGHTA and FQGNSA. The CDR3 is made up of 13 amino acids. CDR3 loop: CASQGGGARTQYF. The sequenced part of the CDR3 DNA is TGTGCCAGTCAAGGGGGCGGGGCGCGGACG.

This clone is identified as medium-sized (0.01 to 0.1%) from frequency. The observed sequence ends 3 residues before the CDR3 terminus, with the missing tail filled in from the germline J gene. The same CDR3 can be traced to other DNA sequences in this sample. The V gene is TRBV7-6, the J gene TRBJ2-2, with D possibly being TRBD2 (6 bases). From germline, CDR1 is SGHVS and CDR2 FNYEAQ. V was trimmed by 1 base and J by 6 bases, leaving 12 bases between them. CDR3 length: 15 amino acids. CDR3 loop: CASSLVPRGSGELFF. The DNA read from the CDR3 is TGTGCCAGCAGCTTAGTTCCCCGGGGGTCCGGGGAG. Full variable domain (outside the CDR3, taken from reference TRBV7-6 and TRBJ2-2): GAGVSQSPRYKVTKRGQDVALRCDPISGHVSLYWYRQALGQGPEFLTYFNYEAQQDKSGLPNDRFSAERPEGSISTLTIQRTEQRDSAMYRCASSLVPRGSGELFFGEGSRLTVL.

CDR3 sequence reads: CASSRGYTEAFF. The CDR3 bases that were read are TGTGCCAGCAGCCGGGGGTACACTGAA. The rearrangement links TRBV7-2 to TRBJ1-1, with TRBD1 as a possible D gene (5 bases). From the germline J gene comes the end of the CDR3, since the read stops 3 residues before it. CDR1 is SGHTA, CDR2 FQGNSA, per germline. This CDR3 is built from 12 residues. V lost 5 bases, J lost 3 bases, and 7 bases lay in between.

As concerns this clone: Read coverage stops 3 residues before the CDR3 terminus; the germline J gene supplies the remainder. V is TRBV20-1 and J is TRBJ1-2; the D gene is possibly TRBD1 (6 bases). The CDR3 extends over 12 amino acids. The germline V and J ends were trimmed by 5 bases and 4 bases, with 11 bases remaining between them. CDR1 is DFQATT, CDR2 SNEGSKA, per germline (reference sequence). The CDR3 reads CSASDRSYGYTF. The sequenced CDR3 bases are TGCAGTGCTTCGGACAGATCCTATGGC.

Remarks on this clone: Read sequence stops 3 residues before the CDR3 end, and the germline J gene provides the missing end. The J gene is TRBJ1-1, the V gene TRBV20-1; possibly TRBD1 for D (6 bases). The V gene's germline CDR1 is DFQATT and CDR2 SNEGSKA (reference sequence). The CDR3 sequence is 14 residues long. V lost 3 bases and J 4 bases, leaving 15 bases between the germline ends. The CDR3 sequence: CSARRAGASTEAFF. CDR3 bases read: TGCAGTGCTAGGAGGGCAGGGGCAAGCACTGAA.

Details on this clone: Read data end 3 residues before the CDR3 end; the end is taken from the germline J gene. V is TRBV2 and J is TRBJ2-4; TRBD1 aligns across 9 bases. The CDR3 has 16 amino acids. Germline V gives CDR1 SNHLY, CDR2 FYNNEI. CDR3 in amino acids: CASSAHMDRGDYGQYF. The CDR3 bases that were read are TGTGCCAGCAGTGCACATATGGACAGGGGAGACTATGGT.

Concerning this clone itself: The read ends 3 residues shy of where the CDR3 ends; the end is completed using the germline J gene. The V gene is TRBV6-2 or TRBV6-3, the J gene TRBJ2-7; TRBD2 matches 9 bases. The V segment lost 4 bases and the J segment 4 bases; nucleotides outside the gene matches: 2. The CDR3 is made up of 13 amino acids. Germline CDR1 is MNHEY and CDR2 is SVGEGT. CDR3 sequence reads: CASSSSGIYEQYF. CDR3 DNA (partial): TGTGCCAGCAGTTCTAGCGGGATATACGAG.

As regards this clone: The CDR3 end is not reached by the read, which stops 3 residues before it; the germline J gene fills it in. This chain uses TRBV9 with TRBJ1-6, with D uncertain. Between the trimmed V and J ends, which lost 4 bases and 0 bases, there was a span of 8 bases. The CDR3 is made up of 15 amino acids. CDR1 is SGDLS, CDR2 YYNGEE, per germline. CDR3 DNA, as far as it was read: TGTGCCAGCAGCCCCTCCAGCTCCTATAATTCACCC. Translated: CASSPSSSYNSP. The whole CDR3 protein reads CASSPSSSYNSPLHF.

Concerning this clone itself: The read gets to within 3 residues of the CDR3 end, and the germline J gene fills in the rest. This chain joins TRBV20-1 and TRBJ2-4; 7 bases map to TRBD2. Looked up from germline, CDR1 is DFQATT and CDR2 is SNEGSKA (reference sequence). There are 11 residues in the CDR3. Incomplete CDR3 DNA: TGCAGTGCTAGCCTGACGGGGGGT. Translating gives CSASLTGG. The complete CDR3 protein is CSASLTGGQYF.

On this clone: The read falls 3 residues short of the CDR3 end, and the missing part is taken from the germline J gene. The chain uses TRBV19 and TRBJ1-2; the match to TRBD1 covers 9 bases. The V gene's germline CDR1 is LNHDA and CDR2 SQIVND (reference sequence). Trimming removed 7 bases from V and 2 bases from J; junction bases left unmatched: 23. The length of the CDR3 is 20 residues. The DNA read from the CDR3 is TGTGCCAGTACCGCTTCTCATGGGGACAGGGCCGACTCCTACAACTATGGC. Protein: CASTASHGDRADSYNYG. The complete CDR3 reads CASTASHGDRADSYNYGYTF.

According to its frequency, this clone is medium-sized. The CDR3 goes on 3 residues after the read ends, and that part is filled in from the germline J gene. The J gene is TRBJ2-4, the V gene TRBV18, with D tentatively TRBD2 (6 bases). Per the germline V gene, CDR1 is KGHSH and CDR2 is LQKENI. Trimming stripped 2 bases from V and 6 bases from J, with 11 bases between. The CDR3 is 14 residues long. CDR3 DNA, as far as it was read: TGTGCCAGCTCACCAAAGGAGGAGGGAAACATT. It encodes CASSPKEEGNI. The whole CDR3 sequence is CASSPKEEGNIQYF.

The CDR3 region is CASSWDRGDTQYF. The CDR3 DNA, read in part, is TGCGCCAGCAGCTGGGACAGGGGTGATACG. This sequence joins TRBV5-1 and TRBJ2-3; 10 nucleotides line up with TRBD1. From the germline J gene comes the end of the CDR3, since the read stops 3 residues before it. Losses at the gene ends were 3 bases for V and 6 bases for J; bases not matched to a gene: 1. This CDR3 has 13 residues. Germline V CDR1 and CDR2: SGHRS, YFSETQ.

Details on this clone: The junction departs from the called germline gene at one end, perhaps through a read error. This CDR3 reads CASSLDRDSLNYGYTF. The CDR3 DNA, read in part, is TGCGCCAGCAGCCTCGACCGGGACTCCCTTAACTATGGC. V and J are TRBV4-2 and TRBJ1-2; TRBD1 is a possible D gene (5 bases). The read stops 3 residues short of the end of the CDR3; the missing end is completed from the germline J gene. CDR1 and CDR2 (germline): LGHNA, YNFKEQ. The length of the CDR3 is 16 residues.

Regarding this clone: Read sequence stops 3 residues before the CDR3 end, and the germline J gene provides the missing end. The chain links TRBV7-2 to TRBJ1-2, with D perhaps matching TRBD1 (6 bases). In germline, CDR1 is SGHTA, CDR2 FQGNSA. This CDR3 is built from 15 residues. Partial CDR3 DNA: TGTGCCAGCAGCGGGGGGCGGGGGACCCACTACGAC. Protein product: CASSGGRGTHYD. The CDR3 in full is CASSGGRGTHYDYTF.

On this clone: The observed sequence ends 3 residues before the CDR3 terminus, with the missing tail filled in from the germline J gene. The chain links TRBV5-1 to TRBJ2-2, with D possibly matching TRBD2 (5 bases). The CDR3 sequence is 14 residues long. CDR1 SGHRS and CDR2 YFSETQ come from the germline V gene. The sequenced part of the CDR3 DNA is TGCGCCAGCAGCTTAGGACCGGGGAATGAAAAG. Translating gives CASSLGPGNEK. The CDR3 in full is CASSLGPGNEKLFF. Based on the CDR3 plus reference TRBV5-1 and TRBJ2-2, the full variable domain is KAGVTQTPRYLIKTRGQQVTLSCSPISGHRSVSWYQQTPGQGLQFLFEYFSETQRNKGNFPGRFSGRQFSNSRSEMNVSTLELGDSALYLCASSLGPGNEKLFFGEGSRLTVL.

Comments on this clone: The read ends 3 residues before the CDR3 terminus; that terminus is restored from the germline J gene. The chain joins TRBV12-3 or TRBV12-4 to TRBJ1-1, with 9 bases identical to TRBD1. V was clipped by 6 bases and J by 6 bases; unmatched bases: 17. This CDR3 has 17 amino acids. Incomplete CDR3 DNA: TGTGCCAGCAGACCCACAGGGGGCGCGGGAAGTTGGGCTGAA. It translates to CASRPTGGAGSWAE. The CDR3, in full, reads CASRPTGGAGSWAEAFF.

On this clone itself: The CDR3 extends 3 residues past the end of the read, so its final part is completed from the germline J gene. This chain joins TRBV10-1 and TRBJ2-7, with D hard to call. CDR1 is WNHNN, CDR2 SYGVQD, per germline (reference sequence). The ends were cut back, 5 bases at V and 3 bases at J, with 11 bases in the middle. The CDR3 is 13 amino acids. The CDR3 sequence is CASSPSSYYEQYF. CDR3 bases read: TGCGCCAGCAGTCCCTCCTCGTACTACGAG.

A note on this clone: Read data end 3 residues before the CDR3 end; the end is taken from the germline J gene. This chain uses TRBV7-3 with TRBJ2-1; D is ambiguous. Trimming left V 5 bases short and J 3 bases short, with 11 bases between. The CDR3 has 14 residues. The germline V gene has CDR1 SGHTA and CDR2 FQGTGA. The sequenced part of the CDR3 DNA is TGTGCCAGCAGCCTCATAGGGCTCTACAATGAG. Encoded protein: CASSLIGLYNE. The whole CDR3 reads CASSLIGLYNEQFF.

On this clone: The CDR3 end lies 3 residues beyond the end of the read and is filled in from the germline J gene. V is TRBV6-2 or TRBV6-3 and J is TRBJ2-7; TRBD1 matches 8 bases. With V trimmed by 0 bases and J by 6 bases, 10 bases remained unmatched. Germline V gene sequence: CDR1 MNHEY, CDR2 SVGEGT. The CDR3 runs 16 residues. The CDR3 bases that were read are TGTGCCAGCAGTTACTCGACTTGGACAGGGACGGCCGAG. Its translation is CASSYSTWTGTAE. The whole CDR3 protein reads CASSYSTWTGTAEQYF.

As for this clone: The read finishes 3 residues shy of the CDR3 end, and the germline J gene is used to complete it. The J gene is TRBJ1-2, the V gene TRBV10-2, with 10 bases lining up with TRBD1. With 2 bases clipped from V and 4 bases from J, the junction kept 4 bases outside the gene matches. There are 15 residues in the CDR3. Germline V lookup: CDR1 WSHSY, CDR2 SAAADI. Incomplete CDR3 DNA: TGCGCCAGCAGTGAGCCCAGACAGGGGGCCTATGGC. Translated: CASSEPRQGAYG. The whole CDR3 sequence is CASSEPRQGAYGYTF.

With respect to this clone: The CDR3 end is not reached by the read, which stops 3 residues before it; the germline J gene fills it in. The chain combines TRBV18 with TRBJ2-7; D not certain. Germline lookup yields CDR1 KGHSH and CDR2 LQKENI. V dropped 3 bases and J dropped 2 bases, with 14 bases sitting between them. The CDR3 runs 15 residues. CDR3 sequence: CASSPEPGRPYEQYF. Partial CDR3 DNA: TGTGCCAGCTCACCGGAGCCAGGCAGACCCTACGAG.

Worth noting for this clone: The read ends 3 residues early relative to the CDR3; the germline J gene fills the gap. V is TRBV7-3 and J is TRBJ2-2, with D uncertain. The CDR3 covers 18 residues. V was cut by 1 base and J by 1 base, with 16 bases left in between. Germline assignment: CDR1 SGHTA and CDR2 FQGTGA. CDR3 DNA (partial): TGTGCCAGCAGCTTAATTGGTAGGGCCGCAGGGAACACCGGGGAG. It is translated as CASSLIGRAAGNTGE. The CDR3 in its entirety is CASSLIGRAAGNTGELFF.

For this clone: Coverage ceases 3 residues before the CDR3 finishes, and the germline J gene fills in the end. The chain uses TRBV2 and TRBJ1-2; possibly TRBD1 for D (5 bases). This CDR3 has 13 residues. V gave up 3 bases and J gave up 4 bases, with 9 bases separating them. The germline gives CDR1 SNHLY, CDR2 FYNNEI. The CDR3 loop reads CASSDWGVYGYTF. Partial CDR3 DNA: TGTGCCAGCAGTGATTGGGGGGTCTATGGC.

Turning to this clone: Read sequence stops 3 residues before the CDR3 end, and the germline J gene provides the missing end. This chain uses TRBV7-2 with TRBJ2-2; D not resolved. The CDR3 contains 14 residues. Trimming left V 0 bases short and J 7 bases short, with 9 bases between. Germline V gives CDR1 SGHTA, CDR2 FQGNSA. The CDR3 is CASSLAPVDGELFF. CDR3 DNA (partial): TGTGCCAGCAGCTTAGCCCCAGTTGACGGGGAG. Combining the CDR3 with reference TRBV7-2 and TRBJ2-2 gives the whole variable domain GAGVSQSPSNKVTEKGKDVELRCDPISGHTALYWYRQSLGQGLEFLIYFQGNSAPDKSGLPSDRFSAERTGGSVSTLTIQRTQQEDSAVYLCASSLAPVDGELFFGEGSRLTVL.

Turning to this clone: Read coverage stops 3 residues before the CDR3 terminus; the germline J gene supplies the remainder. The gene calls are TRBV19 and TRBJ2-2; TRBD1 matches at 7 bases. Germline trimming cut 1 base from V and 2 bases from J; bases unmatched to any gene: 7. Germline CDR1 reads LNHDA; CDR2 reads SQIVND (reference sequence). The CDR3 sequence is 17 residues long. The CDR3 loop is CASSIVVRQGNTGELFF. CDR3 bases read: TGTGCCAGTAGTATAGTAGTCAGACAGGGAAACACCGGGGAG.

To note about this clone: The read halts 3 residues ahead of the CDR3 end, with the missing end drawn from the germline J gene. This chain links TRBV12-5 with TRBJ2-7; no reliable D call. The germline gives CDR1 LGHNT, CDR2 FRNRAP. CDR3 size: 13 residues. Trimming pared 8 bases from V and 3 bases from J, leaving 14 bases between. CDR3 loop: CASRGQESYEQYF. CDR3 DNA (partial): TGTGCTAGTCGTGGGCAGGAGAGCTACGAG. The whole variable domain, filled in from reference TRBV12-5 and TRBJ2-7, reads DARVTQTPRHKVTEMGQEVTMRCQPILGHNTVFWYRQTMMQGLELLAYFRNRAPLDDSGMPKDRFSAEMPDATLATLKIQPSEPRDSAVYFCASRGQESYEQYFGPGTRLTVT.

A remark on this clone: The observed sequence ends 3 residues before the CDR3 terminus, with the missing tail filled in from the germline J gene. The genes are TRBV18 and TRBJ1-1; TRBD1 aligns across 9 bases. Per germline, CDR1 KGHSH and CDR2 LQKENI. This CDR3 is 15 amino acids long. CDR3 DNA, as far as it was read: TGTGCCAGCTCACCACCGAACAGGGGGCAGGAGACA. Its protein product is CASSPPNRGQET. The whole CDR3 reads CASSPPNRGQETAFF.

A remark on this clone: The read ends 3 residues early relative to the CDR3; the germline J gene fills the gap. This chain uses TRBV5-4 with TRBJ1-3, with a tentative D call TRBD1 (5 bases). V was cut by 1 base and J by 4 bases, with 6 bases left in between. In germline, CDR1 is SGHNT, CDR2 YYREEE (reference sequence). The CDR3 length is 13 residues. CDR3 amino acids: CASSLPGGNTIYF. The sequenced CDR3 bases are TGTGCCAGCAGCTTGCCAGGGGGAAACACC.

Details on this clone: From the germline J gene comes the end of the CDR3, since the read stops 3 residues before it. V usage is TRBV30 and J usage is TRBJ2-4; possible D gene TRBD1, 6 bases. Germline V CDR1 and CDR2: GTSNPN, SVGIG (reference sequence). This CDR3 has 12 residues. CDR3 residues: CAWSTPGQPQYF. The CDR3 bases that were read are TGTGCCTGGAGTACCCCAGGACAGCCT. The variable domain in full, completed from reference TRBV30 and TRBJ2-4, reads SQTIHQWPATLVQPVGSPLSLECTVEGTSNPNLYWYRQAAGRGLQLLFYSVGIGQISSEVPQNLSASRPQDRQFILSSKKLLLSDSGFYLCAWSTPGQPQYFGAGTRLSVL.

On this clone itself: The read stops 3 residues short of the end of the CDR3; the missing end is completed from the germline J gene. The chain combines TRBV23-1 with TRBJ2-7; perhaps TRBD2 as D (6 bases). TRBV23-1 is classed as an ORF, of uncertain function. This CDR3 contains 14 residues. V dropped 9 bases and J dropped 5 bases, with 20 bases sitting between them. This CDR3 reads CARVGGSNPHEQYF. The DNA read from the CDR3 is TGCGCCAGAGTCGGGGGATCAAACCCCCACGAG.

Concerning this clone: The germline gene is not matched at one end of the junction; a read error may be the cause. The read ends 3 residues early relative to the CDR3; the germline J gene fills the gap. V gene TRBV18 combines with J gene TRBJ2-2; perhaps TRBD2 as D (6 bases). In germline, CDR1 is KGHSH, CDR2 LQKENI. The CDR3 length is 17 residues. The CDR3 DNA, read in part, is TGTGCCAGCTCAACACCAACCTCGGGACTTGGGGCCAACGTG. Its translation is CASSTPTSGLGANV. The complete CDR3 protein is CASSTPTSGLGANVLFF.

Comments on this clone: The CDR3 extends 3 residues past the end of the read, so its final part is completed from the germline J gene. The rearrangement joins TRBV12-3 or TRBV12-4 to TRBJ2-5; weak D call: TRBD1 (6 bases). Trimming took 6 bases from V and 2 from J, leaving 13 bases between them. The CDR3 has 14 amino acids. CDR3 DNA, as far as it was read: TGTGCCAGCAGGGCGGACAGTCTGCAAGAGACC. This gives the protein CASRADSLQET. The whole CDR3 is CASRADSLQETQYF.